The source of this TCR beta chain is a study of cytomegalovirus exposure and HLA in healthy donors. Findings and caveats of the study: A later analysis showed that HLA-associated TCR beta chains had undergone more clonal expansion than equally common others.

The germline V gene encodes CDR1 GTSNPN and CDR2 SVGIG (reference sequence). CDR3 size: 13 residues. As concerns this clone: Its antigen remains unidentified.

The study ran its PCR with 60 Vbeta and 13 Jbeta primers. Generated by immunoSEQ multiplex PCR, the TCRdb table keeps only in-frame clones and is missing some. The sample contains some 120,000 clones, about four fifths of which appear only once. Sequenced material: PBMCs. The TCR was taken from a male donor in good health and CMV-seropositive. V and J are TRBV30 and TRBJ2-5; D uncertain. The J call may be faulty, since TRBJ2-7 better matches the DNA end. CDR3 coding DNA: TGTGCCTGGAGTGTACCACTCGGAGACGAGCAGTACTTC. Protein product: CAWSVPLGDEQYF.